Shown below are 11 T cell receptor beta chains from a single sample sequenced in a study of cytomegalovirus exposure and HLA in healthy donors. Primers: 60 Vbeta forward and 13 Jbeta reverse. Profiling relied on immunoSEQ multiplex PCR, and the TCRdb table lists in-frame clones only, not all of them. This table has tens of thousands of clones, around 74% appearing once. The sample comprised PBMCs. The receptors were sampled from a woman in her 30s in good health and CMV-seropositive.

This chain links TRBV30 with TRBJ2-7, with 7 positions matching TRBD1. CDR1 is GTSNPN, CDR2 SVGIG, per germline (reference sequence). The length of the CDR3 is 14 residues. V shed 6 bases, J shed 0 bases, and the junction held 8 bases outside the gene matches. In nucleotides, the CDR3 is TGTGCCTGCACAGGGGCCTTTAGCTCCTACGAGCAGTACTTC. Its translation: CACTGAFSSYEQYF.

The chain couples TRBV30 to TRBJ2-2, with a possible D match to TRBD2 (5 bases). Trimming took off 1 base at V and 0 bases at J, with 9 bases between the two ends. The CDR3 extends over 15 amino acids. Germline values: CDR1 GTSNPN, CDR2 SVGIG (reference sequence). In DNA, the CDR3 is TGTGCCTGGAGTGAGGGTAGCGCGAACACCGGGGAGCTGTTTTTT. Amino acids: CAWSEGSANTGELFF.

The chain joins TRBV7-2 to TRBJ2-1; 11 nucleotides match TRBD2. Germline CDR1 is SGHTA and CDR2 is FQGNSA. After removal of 3 bases from V and 5 bases from J, the junction contained 3 bases not matched to a gene. CDR3 size: 15 residues. The CDR3 sequence is CASSFDSGRDNEQFF. In DNA form, the CDR3 reads TGTGCCAGCAGCTTCGATAGCGGGAGGGACAATGAGCAGTTCTTC.

The chain recombines TRBV5-4 with TRBJ1-1; tentatively, D is TRBD1 (5 bases). Trimming removed 4 bases from V and 3 bases from J, with 10 bases in between. This CDR3 comprises 13 residues. Germline lookup yields CDR1 SGHNT and CDR2 YYREEE (reference sequence). CDR3 loop: CASSIGVDTEAFF. CDR3 DNA sequence: TGTGCCAGCAGCATAGGGGTCGACACTGAAGCTTTCTTT.

The V gene is TRBV10-3, the J gene TRBJ1-2; TRBD1 aligns across 11 bases. Germline V lookup: CDR1 ENHRY, CDR2 SYGVKD. CDR3 length equals 15 residues. V shed 8 bases, J shed 2 bases, and the junction held 7 bases outside the gene matches. The chain's CDR3 is CAIPRTGGANYGYTF. DNA for the CDR3: TGTGCCATCCCAAGGACAGGGGGCGCGAACTATGGCTACACCTTC.

V usage is TRBV11-2 and J usage is TRBJ2-7, with 7 nucleotides matching TRBD1. The length of the CDR3 is 13 residues. The V and J ends lost 1 base and 5 bases, in that order; junction bases with no gene match: 2. Germline CDR1 is SGHAT and CDR2 is FQNNGV. CDR3 in DNA: TGTGCCAGCAGCTTAGGAGGGGGCCACGAGCAGTACTTC. Amino acid sequence: CASSLGGGHEQYF.

The J gene is TRBJ1-2, the V gene TRBV6-5; perhaps TRBD1 as D (5 bases). This CDR3 region has 14 residues. Deletions cut 5 bases from V and 0 bases from J, with 10 bases between. Looked up from germline, CDR1 is MNHEY and CDR2 is SVGAGI. The CDR3 is CASSPYRTNYGYTF. The CDR3 DNA sequence: TGTGCCAGCAGTCCTTACAGGACTAACTATGGCTACACCTTC.

This clone appeared a single time. The J gene is TRBJ2-5, the V gene TRBV30; D is perhaps TRBD1 (6 bases). With 0 bases removed from V and 5 bases from J, the gap between germline ends came to 16 bases. CDR3 length: 15 residues. Germline V lookup: CDR1 GTSNPN, CDR2 SVGIG (reference sequence). DNA for the CDR3: TGTGCCTGGAGTGTACTCGACAGGTTGGGGGAGACCCAGTACTTC. Protein: CAWSVLDRLGETQYF.

This rearrangement joins TRBV11-2 to TRBJ2-2, with TRBD2 matching over 7 bases. After removal of 4 bases from V and 4 bases from J, the junction contained 9 bases not matched to a gene. CDR3 length: 16 residues. In germline, CDR1 is SGHAT, CDR2 FQNNGV. CDR3 DNA sequence: TGTGCCAGCAGCTATCGCCCCTCGGGGGGCACCGGGGAGCTGTTTTTT. It codes for CASSYRPSGGTGELFF.

The chain couples TRBV5-1 to TRBJ2-5; D is undetermined. The V gene's germline CDR1 is SGHRS and CDR2 YFSETQ. The CDR3 length is 15 residues. V gave up 2 bases and J gave up 0 bases, with 11 bases separating them. The CDR3 coding sequence is TGCGCCAGCAGCTTTAACAACCTGTACCAAGAGACCCAGTACTTC. Its translation is CASSFNNLYQETQYF. The full variable domain, its missing parts supplied by reference TRBV5-1 and TRBJ2-5, is KAGVTQTPRYLIKTRGQQVTLSCSPISGHRSVSWYQQTPGQGLQFLFEYFSETQRNKGNFPGRFSGRQFSNSRSEMNVSTLELGDSALYLCASSFNNLYQETQYFGPGTRLLVL.

This chain connects TRBV6-5 to TRBJ1-1; D is perhaps TRBD1 (6 bases). Germline assignment: CDR1 MNHEY and CDR2 SVGAGI. CDR3 length: 13 amino acids. With 6 bases removed from V and 1 base from J, the gap between germline ends came to 9 bases. CDR3 protein: CASRLGGNTEAFF. CDR3 DNA: TGTGCCAGCAGATTAGGGGGGAACACTGAAGCTTTCTTT.